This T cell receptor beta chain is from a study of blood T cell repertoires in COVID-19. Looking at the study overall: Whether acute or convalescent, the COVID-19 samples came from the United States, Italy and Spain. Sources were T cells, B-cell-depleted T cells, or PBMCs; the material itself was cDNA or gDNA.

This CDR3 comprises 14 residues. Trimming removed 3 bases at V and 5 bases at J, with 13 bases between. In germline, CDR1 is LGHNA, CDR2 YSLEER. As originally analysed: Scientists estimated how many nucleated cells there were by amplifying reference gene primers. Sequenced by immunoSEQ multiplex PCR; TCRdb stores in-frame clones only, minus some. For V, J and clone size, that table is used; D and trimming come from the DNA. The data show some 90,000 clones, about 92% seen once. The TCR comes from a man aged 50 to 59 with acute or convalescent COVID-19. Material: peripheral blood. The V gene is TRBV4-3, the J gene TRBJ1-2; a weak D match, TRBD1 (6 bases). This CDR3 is CASSHTTGGYGYTF. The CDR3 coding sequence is TGCGCCAGCAGCCACACGACAGGAGGTTATGGCTACACCTTC.